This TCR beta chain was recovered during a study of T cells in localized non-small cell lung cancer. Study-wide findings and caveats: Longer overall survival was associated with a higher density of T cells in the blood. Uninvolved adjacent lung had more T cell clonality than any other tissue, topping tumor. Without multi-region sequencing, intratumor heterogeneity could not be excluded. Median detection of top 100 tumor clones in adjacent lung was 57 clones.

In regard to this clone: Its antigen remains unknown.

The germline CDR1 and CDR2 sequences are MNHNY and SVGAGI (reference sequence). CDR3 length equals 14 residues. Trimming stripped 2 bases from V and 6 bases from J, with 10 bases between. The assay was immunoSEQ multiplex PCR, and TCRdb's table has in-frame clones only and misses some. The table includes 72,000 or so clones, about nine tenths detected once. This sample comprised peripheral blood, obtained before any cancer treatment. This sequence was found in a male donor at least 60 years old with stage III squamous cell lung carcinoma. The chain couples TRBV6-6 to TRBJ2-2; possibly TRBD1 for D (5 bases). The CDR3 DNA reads TGTGCCAGCAGTTACCTTGACAGTTCCGGGGAGCTGTTTTTT. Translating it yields CASSYLDSSGELFF.